This TCR beta chain originates from a study of response to subunit inactivated influenza vaccine. This clonotype was seen a handful of times. TCRdb passed the RT-PCR reads through MiXCR, listing each CDR3 protein once. Of about 650,000 distinct CDR3 sequences listed, around 15% are singletons. There are 15 residues in the CDR3. V was cut by 3 bases and J by 4 bases, with 15 bases left in between. The sequence was collected from a man aged 45-60 years who received an inactivated influenza vaccine. This specimen consisted of PBMCs from blood, obtained 14 to 15 days before vaccination. The rearrangement uses TRBV12-3 or TRBV12-4 and TRBJ1-2; perhaps TRBD1 as D (6 bases). Written as DNA, the CDR3 is TGTGCCAGCAGTTTTGTTCGGGCAGGGGCCTATGGCTACACCTTC. Translation: CASSFVRAGAYGYTF.